The entry below gives a single TCR beta chain sequence along with its context. The data stem from a study of blood T cell repertoires in COVID-19. Overall study: Italy, Spain and the United States were the sources of the convalescent and acute COVID-19 samples. PBMCs, B-cell-depleted T cells, or T cells provided the cDNA or gDNA that made up the material.

Profiling relied on immunoSEQ multiplex PCR, and the TCRdb table lists in-frame clones only, not all of them. The sample includes 200,000 to 300,000 clones, about four fifths of them seen just once. Trimming cost V 1 base and J 3 bases; bases outside gene matches: 12. Per the germline V gene, CDR1 is LGHDT and CDR2 is YNNKEL (reference sequence). This CDR3 has 18 residues. The gene calls are TRBV3-1 (or the pseudogene TRBV3-2) and TRBJ2-5, with 9 nucleotides matching TRBD2. The receptor was isolated from a woman aged 18-29 years with acute or convalescent COVID-19. Material for sequencing was peripheral blood. The CDR3, as DNA: TGTGCCAGCAGCCAAGCCGAGAGTTTTAGCGGGAGAAAAGAGACCCAGTACTTC. This codes for CASSQAESFSGRKETQYF.